The 27 T cell receptor beta chains reported below all come from one sample, sequenced in a study of blood T cell repertoires in COVID-19. Method: immunoSEQ multiplex PCR; TCRdb's copy keeps in-frame clones and lacks some. The sample has 200,000 to 300,000 clones, approximately 89% seen once; the top ten hold around 1.6%. The source material was peripheral blood. The receptors originated from a woman aged 55-70 years who had recovered from COVID-19.

This clone was picked up one time. The DNA for the CDR3 is TGTGCCAGCCGCAGGACTAGCGGGGGGGTCGGTGCAGATACGCAGTATTTT. As protein: CASRRTSGGVGADTQYF. The chain combines TRBV10-3 with TRBJ2-3; 15 bases line up with TRBD2. The V gene end was trimmed by 10 bases and the J gene end by 4 bases; junction bases not matched to a gene: 12. The CDR3 totals 17 residues. Germline assignment: CDR1 ENHRY and CDR2 SYGVKD.

This clone was found many times. The chain couples TRBV19 to TRBJ2-1; D possibly corresponds to TRBD2 (6 bases). In germline, CDR1 is LNHDA, CDR2 SQIVND (reference sequence). The CDR3 length is 12 residues. In DNA, the CDR3 is TGTGCTACCGGGCGGGGTTGGAATGAGCAGTTCTTC. It codes for CATGRGWNEQFF.

This chain joins TRBV7-9 and TRBJ1-2; 8 nucleotides match TRBD1. Germline V gene lookup returns CDR1 SEHNR and CDR2 FQNEAQ (reference sequence). Unmatched junction bases numbered 12, after V lost 7 bases and J lost 5 bases. The CDR3 consists of 15 residues. Here the CDR3 DNA reads TGTGCCAGCAAAGCCGCGGGGCAGGGGGCATATGGCTACACCTTC. Protein sequence: CASKAAGQGAYGYTF.

This chain joins TRBV6-5 and TRBJ2-2; 7 nucleotides agree with TRBD2. V was pared by 8 bases and J by 0 bases, with 6 bases of the junction left unmatched. The length of the CDR3 is 15 residues. Germline CDR1 reads MNHEY; CDR2 reads SVGAGI. CDR3 protein: CASFRGTTNTGELFF. Written as DNA, the CDR3 is TGTGCCAGCTTCCGAGGGACTACGAACACCGGGGAGCTGTTTTTT.

The chain carries TRBV29-1 and TRBJ2-3; the D gene is possibly TRBD2 (6 bases). This CDR3 contains 14 residues. Germline V gene sequence: CDR1 SQVTM, CDR2 ANQGSEA. Trimming removed 4 bases at V and 2 bases at J, with 13 bases between. This CDR3 is CSVGLGEVTDTQYF. The CDR3 region has the DNA TGCAGCGTTGGGCTGGGGGAGGTCACAGATACGCAGTATTTT.

The table lists this clone with a count of one. The J gene is TRBJ1-4, the V gene TRBV25-1; 7 bases fit TRBD1. The CDR3 extends over 13 amino acids. The ends lost 5 bases at V and 8 bases at J; junction bases unmatched: 5. Germline-derived CDR1 and CDR2 are MGHDK and SYGVNS. The CDR3 is CASSSQGVEKLFF. The CDR3 DNA is TGTGCCAGCAGTAGCCAGGGGGTGGAAAAACTGTTTTTT.

This clone has a single count. This sequence joins TRBV6-1 and TRBJ1-5, with no clear D. The germline V and J ends were trimmed by 7 bases and 3 bases, with 16 bases remaining between them. The CDR3 length is 15 residues. The germline V gene has CDR1 MNHNS and CDR2 SASEGT. The CDR3 DNA follows: TGTGCCAGCAAAGAGGGTAGACCCTTCAATCAGCCCCAGCATTTT. It translates to CASKEGRPFNQPQHF.

As for this clone: The junction departs from the called germline gene at one end, perhaps through a read error. The chain is built from TRBV5-8 and TRBJ1-1, with D maybe TRBD1 (5 bases). This CDR3 is built from 14 residues. Germline V gives CDR1 SGHTS, CDR2 YDEGEE. The chain's CDR3 is CASSLVLVDSRASF. CDR3 in DNA: TGTGCCAGCAGCTTGGTTTTAGTCGACAGTCGAGCCTCTTTT.

The chain recombines TRBV28 with TRBJ1-5; D call uncertain. Between the trimmed V and J ends, which lost 6 bases and 0 bases, there was a span of 9 bases. CDR1 and CDR2 (germline): MDHEN, SYDVKM. CDR3 length: 14 amino acids. CDR3: CASRVRHSNQPQHF. The DNA for the CDR3 is TGTGCCAGCAGAGTCAGGCATAGCAATCAGCCCCAGCATTTT.

This clone was observed a few times. The V call is TRBV18, the J call TRBJ2-7; D unclear. The ends were cut back, 2 bases at V and 2 bases at J, with 7 bases in the middle. CDR1 and CDR2 (germline): KGHSH, LQKENI. The CDR3 extends over 13 amino acids. CDR3 in DNA: TGTGCCAGCTCACCAACCACAGCCTACGAGCAGTACTTC. It yields the protein CASSPTTAYEQYF.

The chain couples TRBV9 to TRBJ1-6; no definite D call. CDR3 length equals 15 residues. V dropped 0 bases and J dropped 7 bases, with 11 bases sitting between them. CDR1 and CDR2 (germline): SGDLS, YYNGEE. For the CDR3, the DNA is TGTGCCAGCAGCGTAGCGGAGGGTATCAATTCACCCCTCCACTTT. This codes for CASSVAEGINSPLHF. The full variable domain, its missing parts supplied by reference TRBV9 and TRBJ1-6, is DSGVTQTPKHLITATGQRVTLRCSPRSGDLSVYWYQQSLDQGLQFLIQYYNGEERAKGNILERFSAQQFPDLHSELNLSSLELGDSALYFCASSVAEGINSPLHFGNGTRLTVT.

The DNA of the CDR3 is TGTGCCAGCAGTTCCGAGGTAAACACTGAAGCTTTCTTT. Translated: CASSSEVNTEAFF. V and J are TRBV12-3 or TRBV12-4 and TRBJ1-1; no clear D. V was trimmed by 4 bases and J by 2 bases, leaving 8 bases between them. The CDR3 has 13 amino acids.

This chain links TRBV7-6 with TRBJ2-2, with 10 bases lining up with TRBD2. The CDR3 has 18 residues. Trimming at V came to 6 bases and at J to 5 bases, leaving 15 bases not matched to a gene. Germline CDR1 reads SGHVS; CDR2 reads FNYEAQ. The CDR3 sequence is CASRSFGTSGDRTGELFF. For the CDR3, the DNA is TGTGCCAGCAGATCCTTTGGCACTAGCGGGGATAGGACCGGGGAGCTGTTTTTT.

V usage is TRBV6-2 or TRBV6-3 and J usage is TRBJ2-3, with TRBD1 matching 10 bases. V gave up 0 bases and J gave up 0 bases; unmatched junction bases: 3. CDR3 length: 17 residues. CDR1 MNHEY and CDR2 SVGEGT come from the germline V gene. CDR3 in amino acids: CASSYSRDRGSTDTQYF. The CDR3, as DNA: TGTGCCAGCAGTTACTCGAGGGACAGGGGAAGCACAGATACGCAGTATTTT.

This clone showed up just once. The V call is TRBV7-2, the J call TRBJ2-3; a weak D match, TRBD2 (5 bases). The CDR3 consists of 16 residues. The germline CDR1 and CDR2 sequences are SGHTA and FQGNSA. Trimming left V 3 bases short and J 1 base short, with 14 bases between. CDR3 sequence: CASSFSSSGGTDTQYF. The CDR3 DNA reads TGTGCCAGCAGCTTTTCGTCAAGCGGTGGCACAGATACGCAGTATTTT.

This clone is judged medium-sized (0.01 to 0.1%). The chain is built from TRBV4-1 and TRBJ2-1; 7 nucleotides agree with TRBD2. There are 13 residues in the CDR3. The germline V gene has CDR1 MGHRA and CDR2 YSYEKL. J gave up 9 bases and V 0 bases, and 2 bases lay outside the gene matches. The CDR3, as DNA: TGCGCCAGCAGCCAAGAAACTAGCGTTGAGCAGTTCTTC. Its translation: CASSQETSVEQFF.

V gene TRBV7-2 combines with J gene TRBJ2-7; TRBD2 is a possible D gene (6 bases). The V gene's germline CDR1 is SGHTA and CDR2 FQGNSA. Trimming stripped 5 bases from V and 0 bases from J, with 11 bases between. The CDR3 is 14 amino acids. CDR3 region: CASSLGRDSYEQYF. As DNA, the CDR3 is TGTGCCAGCAGCCTAGGGCGGGACTCCTACGAGCAGTACTTC.

This chain uses TRBV4-3 with TRBJ2-3, with TRBD2 as a possible D gene (6 bases). Looked up from germline, CDR1 is LGHNA and CDR2 is YSLEER. This CDR3 comprises 13 residues. The V end was cut by 6 bases, the J end by 5 bases, with 12 bases between. The CDR3 DNA sequence: TGCGCCAGCAGTCTTCGGAGGGGAGATACGCAGTATTTT. Its translation is CASSLRRGDTQYF.

The table lists this clone with a few counts. The chain couples TRBV10-3 to TRBJ1-1; D remains ambiguous. The CDR3 contains 15 residues. The V end lost 3 bases, the J end lost 1 base, and 12 bases lay between the germline ends. Germline assignment: CDR1 ENHRY and CDR2 SYGVKD. The CDR3 DNA follows: TGTGCCATCAGTGACTACTCCCGAGCGAACACTGAAGCTTTCTTT. Its protein product is CAISDYSRANTEAFF.

This chain links TRBV5-1 with TRBJ1-3, with a tentative D call TRBD1 (6 bases). CDR3 length: 14 residues. Trimming took off 3 bases at V and 4 bases at J, with 11 bases between the two ends. Germline V CDR1 and CDR2: SGHRS, YFSETQ. The CDR3 protein is CASSYTGIGNTIYF. As DNA, the CDR3 is TGCGCCAGCAGCTACACAGGGATAGGAAACACCATATATTTT. The whole variable domain, remainder taken from reference TRBV5-1 and TRBJ1-3, is KAGVTQTPRYLIKTRGQQVTLSCSPISGHRSVSWYQQTPGQGLQFLFEYFSETQRNKGNFPGRFSGRQFSNSRSEMNVSTLELGDSALYLCASSYTGIGNTIYFGEGSWLTVV.

The genes are TRBV6-2 or TRBV6-3 and TRBJ2-7, with D perhaps TRBD2 (6 bases). Germline V gene data show CDR1 as MNHEY and CDR2 as SVGEGT. Trimming left V 0 bases short and J 3 bases short, with 12 bases between. The CDR3 extends over 15 amino acids. The DNA for the CDR3 is TGTGCCAGCAGTTACTCTATTCCCGGGAGCTACGAGCAGTACTTC. It translates to CASSYSIPGSYEQYF.

The V call is TRBV6-5, the J call TRBJ1-2; no clear D gene. The CDR3 spans 13 residues. Trimming removed 1 base at V and 8 bases at J, with 11 bases between. Germline V gene data show CDR1 as MNHEY and CDR2 as SVGAGI. CDR3 bases: TGTGCCAGCAGTTACTATGGGCTTGGAGGCTACACCTTC. This gives the protein CASSYYGLGGYTF.

The rearrangement joins TRBV7-3 to TRBJ2-1; 7 bases match TRBD2. CDR3 length: 15 amino acids. V trimming: 5 bases; J trimming: 6 bases; junction bases outside the gene matches: 10. CDR1 is SGHTA, CDR2 FQGTGA, per germline. CDR3 nucleotides: TGTGCCAGCAGCCCCGGGGCCCTAGCGGTCAATGAGCAGTTCTTC. The encoded protein is CASSPGALAVNEQFF.

The CDR3 sequence: CAISRQGLNTEAFF. The DNA for the CDR3 is TGTGCCATCAGTCGACAGGGGCTGAACACTGAAGCTTTCTTT. The chain joins TRBV10-3 to TRBJ1-1, with 8 bases aligning to TRBD1. This CDR3 has 14 amino acids. Germline values: CDR1 ENHRY, CDR2 SYGVKD. The V gene end was trimmed by 5 bases and the J gene end by 0 bases; junction bases not matched to a gene: 2.

The chain couples TRBV7-2 to TRBJ1-1; D not resolved. CDR1 is SGHTA, CDR2 FQGNSA, per germline. This CDR3 contains 14 residues. Deletions cut 4 bases from V and 6 bases from J, with 15 bases between. The CDR3 sequence: CASSSTMGRAEAFF. DNA of the CDR3: TGTGCCAGCAGCTCAACCATGGGGAGGGCTGAAGCTTTCTTT.

The chain recombines TRBV7-2 with TRBJ2-5, with TRBD2 identical over 7 bases. Germline CDR1 and CDR2: SGHTA and FQGNSA. Losses at the gene ends were 2 bases for V and 2 bases for J; bases not matched to a gene: 8. This CDR3 comprises 16 residues. CDR3 nucleotide sequence: TGTGCCAGCAGCTTAATGGGGGGGACTACGCAAGAGACCCAGTACTTC. As protein: CASSLMGGTTQETQYF. Combining the CDR3 with reference TRBV7-2 and TRBJ2-5 gives the whole variable domain GAGVSQSPSNKVTEKGKDVELRCDPISGHTALYWYRQSLGQGLEFLIYFQGNSAPDKSGLPSDRFSAERTGGSVSTLTIQRTQQEDSAVYLCASSLMGGTTQETQYFGPGTRLLVL.

The V and J genes are TRBV19 and TRBJ2-2, with TRBD1 matching 7 bases. The CDR3 covers 14 residues. Germline CDR1 is LNHDA and CDR2 is SQIVND (reference sequence). J was trimmed by 1 base and V by 7 bases; bases with no gene match: 3. CDR3 sequence reads: CASNRGRNTGELFF. The CDR3, as DNA: TGTGCCAGTAATAGGGGGCGGAACACCGGGGAGCTGTTTTTT.